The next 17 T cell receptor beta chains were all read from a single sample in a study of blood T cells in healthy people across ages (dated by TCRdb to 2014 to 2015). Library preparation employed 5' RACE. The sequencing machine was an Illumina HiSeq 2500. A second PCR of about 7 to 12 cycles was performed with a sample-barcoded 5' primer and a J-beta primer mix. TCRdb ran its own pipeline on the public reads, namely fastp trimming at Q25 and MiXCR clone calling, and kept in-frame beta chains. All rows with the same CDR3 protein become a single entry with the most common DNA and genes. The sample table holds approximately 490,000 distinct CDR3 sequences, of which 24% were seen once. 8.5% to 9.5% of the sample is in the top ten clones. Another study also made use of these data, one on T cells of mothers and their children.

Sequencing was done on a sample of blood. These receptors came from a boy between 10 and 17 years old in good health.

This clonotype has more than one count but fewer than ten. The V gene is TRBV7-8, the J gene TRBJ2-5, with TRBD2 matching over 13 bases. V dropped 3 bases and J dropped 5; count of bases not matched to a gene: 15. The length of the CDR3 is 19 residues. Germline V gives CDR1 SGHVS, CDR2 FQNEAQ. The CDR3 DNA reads TGTGCCAGCAGCTTTCCCGGGACTAGCGGGGACTCTAGAGCGGAGACCCAGTACTTC. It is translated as CASSFPGTSGDSRAETQYF.

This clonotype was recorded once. The CDR3 DNA sequence: TGTGCCAGCAGCTTAGACGTGGGAAAAATTGGCTACACCTTC. Protein: CASSLDVGKIGYTF. V is TRBV7-2 and J is TRBJ1-2; D call uncertain. CDR1 is SGHTA and CDR2 is FQGNSA in the germline V gene. The CDR3 totals 14 residues. V dropped 1 base and J dropped 7 bases, with 13 bases sitting between them.

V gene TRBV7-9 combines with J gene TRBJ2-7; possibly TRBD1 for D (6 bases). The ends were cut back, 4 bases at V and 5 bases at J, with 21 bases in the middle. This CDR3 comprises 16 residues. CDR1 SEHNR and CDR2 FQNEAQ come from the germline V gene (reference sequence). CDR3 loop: CASSYQGGRGFDEQYF. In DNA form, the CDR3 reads TGTGCCAGCAGCTACCAAGGGGGAAGGGGGTTTGACGAGCAGTACTTC. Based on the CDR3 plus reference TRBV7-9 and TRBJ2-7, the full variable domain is DTGVSQNPRHKITKRGQNVTFRCDPISEHNRLYWYRQTLGQGPEFLTYFQNEAQLEKSRLLSDRFSAERPKGSFSTLEIQRTEQGDSAMYLCASSYQGGRGFDEQYFGPGTRLTVT.

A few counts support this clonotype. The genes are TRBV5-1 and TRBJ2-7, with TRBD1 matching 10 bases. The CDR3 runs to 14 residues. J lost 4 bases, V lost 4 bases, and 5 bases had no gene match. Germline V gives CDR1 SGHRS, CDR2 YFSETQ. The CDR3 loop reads CASSKPGQGYEQYF. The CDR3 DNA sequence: TGCGCCAGCAGCAAACCGGGACAGGGGTACGAGCAGTACTTC.

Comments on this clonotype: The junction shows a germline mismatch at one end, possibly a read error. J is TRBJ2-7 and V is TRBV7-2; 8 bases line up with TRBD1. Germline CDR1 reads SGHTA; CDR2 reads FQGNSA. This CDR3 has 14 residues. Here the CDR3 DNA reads TGTGCCGGCAGCTTCGATTGGACAGGGCGCGAGCAGTACTTC. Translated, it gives CAGSFDWTGREQYF.

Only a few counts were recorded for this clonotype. The CDR3 here is CASSRLAGGFSYNEQFF. The CDR3 bases are TGTGCCAGCAGCCGGCTAGCGGGGGGATTCTCCTACAATGAGCAGTTCTTC. The rearrangement joins TRBV7-6 to TRBJ2-1, with 11 bases that match TRBD2. This CDR3 spans 17 amino acids. From germline, CDR1 is SGHVS and CDR2 FNYEAQ. J lost 0 bases, V lost 5 bases, and 6 bases had no gene match.

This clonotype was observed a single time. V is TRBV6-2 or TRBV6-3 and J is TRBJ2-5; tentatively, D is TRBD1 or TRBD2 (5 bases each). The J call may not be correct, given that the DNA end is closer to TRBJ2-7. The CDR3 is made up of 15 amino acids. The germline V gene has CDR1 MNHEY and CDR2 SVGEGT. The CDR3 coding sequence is TGTGCCAGCAGTTACCGAGGGACCGATTTCTACGAGCAGTACTTC. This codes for CASSYRGTDFYEQYF.

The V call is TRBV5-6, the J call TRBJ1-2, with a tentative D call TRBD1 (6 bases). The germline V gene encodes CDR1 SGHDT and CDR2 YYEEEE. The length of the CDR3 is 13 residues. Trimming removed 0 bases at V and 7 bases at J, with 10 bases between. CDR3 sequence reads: CASSLVGTSGYTF. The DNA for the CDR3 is TGTGCCAGCAGCTTGGTCGGGACAAGTGGCTACACCTTC.

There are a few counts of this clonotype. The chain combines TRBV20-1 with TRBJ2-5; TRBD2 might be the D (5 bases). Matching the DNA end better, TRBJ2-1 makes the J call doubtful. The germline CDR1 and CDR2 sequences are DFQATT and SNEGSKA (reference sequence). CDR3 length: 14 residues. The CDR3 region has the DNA TGCAGTGCTAGATTCGGACTGAACTACAATGAGCAGTTCTTC. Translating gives CSARFGLNYNEQFF.

CDR3 nucleotides: TGTGCCAGCAGTCTCGGTGAAATGCAGTATTTT. This gives the protein CASSLGEMQYF. The rearrangement joins TRBV12-3 or TRBV12-4 to TRBJ2-3, with D hard to call. The length of the CDR3 is 11 residues. V lost 5 bases and J lost 11, with 11 bases in between.

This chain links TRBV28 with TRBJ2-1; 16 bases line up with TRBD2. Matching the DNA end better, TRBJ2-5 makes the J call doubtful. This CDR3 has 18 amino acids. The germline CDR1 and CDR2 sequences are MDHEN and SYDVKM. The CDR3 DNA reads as TGTGCCAGCAGTTCCGGGACTAGCGGGAGGGGCGTCCAAGAGACCCAGTACTTC. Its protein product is CASSSGTSGRGVQETQYF.

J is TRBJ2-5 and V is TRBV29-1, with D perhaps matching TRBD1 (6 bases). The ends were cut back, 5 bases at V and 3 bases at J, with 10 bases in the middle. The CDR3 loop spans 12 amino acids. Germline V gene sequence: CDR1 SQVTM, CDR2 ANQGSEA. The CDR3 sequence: CSVPDREETQYF. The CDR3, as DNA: TGCAGCGTTCCGGACAGAGAAGAGACCCAGTACTTC.

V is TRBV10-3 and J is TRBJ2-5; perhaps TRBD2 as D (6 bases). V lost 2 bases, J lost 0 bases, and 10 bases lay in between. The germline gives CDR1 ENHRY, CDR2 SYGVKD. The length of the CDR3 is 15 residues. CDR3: CAISEMWGDQETQYF. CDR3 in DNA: TGTGCCATCAGTGAGATGTGGGGGGACCAAGAGACCCAGTACTTC.

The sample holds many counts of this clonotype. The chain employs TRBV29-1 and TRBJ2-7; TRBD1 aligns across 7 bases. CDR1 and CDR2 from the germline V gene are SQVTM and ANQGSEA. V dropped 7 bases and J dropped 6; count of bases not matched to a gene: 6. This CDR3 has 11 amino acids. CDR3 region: CSASGGSEQYF. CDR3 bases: TGCAGCGCTTCAGGGGGTAGCGAGCAGTACTTC.

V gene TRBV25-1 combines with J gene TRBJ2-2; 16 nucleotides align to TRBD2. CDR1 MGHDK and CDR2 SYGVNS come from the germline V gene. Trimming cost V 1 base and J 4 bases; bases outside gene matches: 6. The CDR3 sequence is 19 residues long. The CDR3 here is CASSESGLAGGPSTGELFF. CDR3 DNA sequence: TGTGCCAGCAGTGAATCGGGACTAGCGGGAGGGCCTAGCACCGGGGAGCTGTTTTTT.

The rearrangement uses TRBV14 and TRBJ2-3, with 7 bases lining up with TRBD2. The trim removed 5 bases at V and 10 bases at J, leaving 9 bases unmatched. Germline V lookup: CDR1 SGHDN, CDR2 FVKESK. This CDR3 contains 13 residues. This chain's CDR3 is CASSEARTSPQYF. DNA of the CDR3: TGTGCCAGCAGCGAGGCTAGGACTAGTCCGCAGTATTTT.

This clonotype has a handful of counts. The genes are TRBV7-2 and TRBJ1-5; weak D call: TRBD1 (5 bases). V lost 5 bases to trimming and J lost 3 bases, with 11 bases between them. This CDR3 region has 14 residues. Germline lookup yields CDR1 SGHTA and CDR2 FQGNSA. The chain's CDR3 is CASSPGRINQPQHF. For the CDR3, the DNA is TGTGCCAGCAGCCCGGGACGGATCAATCAGCCCCAGCATTTT.